This passage covers 15 T cell receptor beta chains from one sample sequenced in a study of CXCR3-negative and CXCR3-positive naive CD8 T cells. UMI labels and 5' RACE were used to prepare the TRB cDNA libraries. Reanalyzing the 5' RACE reads, TCRdb keeps one entry per CDR3 protein, without DNA. The sample has more than 65,000 distinct CDR3 sequences. Sequenced: naive CXCR3- CD8+ T cells from blood. The subset is: CD45RO-CCR7+CD27+CD95- naive CD8+ T cells lacking CXCR3 (TNR3-). These receptors all come from a human donor in good health. Some clones in this sample may be carry-over from other donors' samples.

This chain connects TRBV3-1 to TRBJ1-2; TCRdb returns TRBD1, unconfirmable since there is no DNA. This CDR3 contains 15 residues. Germline CDR1 is LGHDT and CDR2 is YNNKEL (reference sequence). CDR3 sequence reads: CASSQERQPLDGYTF.

The chain couples TRBV10-3 to TRBJ2-7. There are 13 residues in the CDR3. Germline V gene sequence: CDR1 ENHRY, CDR2 SYGVKD. This chain's CDR3 is CAISAGSSYEQYF.

This chain links TRBV20-1 with TRBJ1-5; TCRdb indicates TRBD1, and absent DNA this call remains unverified. Germline CDR1 is DFQATT and CDR2 is SNEGSKA (reference sequence). This CDR3 is built from 13 residues. The CDR3 sequence is CSAIRGSGQPQHF.

This chain joins TRBV20-1 and TRBJ1-1; TCRdb calls TRBD1, which cannot be checked without DNA. Germline V lookup: CDR1 DFQATT, CDR2 SNEGSKA (reference sequence). This CDR3 is 16 amino acids long. The CDR3 sequence: CSARPKTGDMNTEAFF.

The rearrangement links TRBV20-1 to TRBJ2-7. The CDR3 loop spans 12 amino acids. From germline, CDR1 is DFQATT and CDR2 SNEGSKA (reference sequence). CDR3 protein: CSVRKGLYEQYF.

The chain carries TRBV5-1 and TRBJ1-5; TCRdb's assignment of TRBD1 cannot be checked, as there is no DNA. Germline V CDR1 and CDR2: SGHRS, YFSETQ. CDR3 length: 15 residues. The CDR3 loop reads CASSLAGGSNQPQHF.

The V gene is TRBV5-1, the J gene TRBJ2-7; TCRdb names TRBD1, which stays unverified in the absence of DNA. The CDR3 consists of 14 residues. Germline V CDR1 and CDR2: SGHRS, YFSETQ. The CDR3 sequence is CASSLEGGFYEQYF.

The V call is TRBV28, the J call TRBJ2-7; TCRdb picks TRBD2, but there is no DNA to check that call. The CDR3 is 18 amino acids. CDR1 is MDHEN and CDR2 is SYDVKM in the germline V gene. CDR3: CARDRVPGLAGGTNEQYF.

The chain has TRBV5-8 and TRBJ2-3; TCRdb reports TRBD1, a call that lacks DNA to check it against. The germline CDR1 and CDR2 sequences are SGHTS and YDEGEE. This CDR3 has 16 residues. CDR3 loop: CASSLDPDPGTDTQYF.

The rearrangement joins TRBV4-1 to TRBJ2-2; the TCRdb D gene call, TRBD1, has no DNA to confirm it. Germline CDR1 and CDR2: MGHRA and YSYEKL. The CDR3 is 14 residues long. CDR3 protein: CASSQVGRDGELFF.

This sequence joins TRBV9 and TRBJ2-7; checking the TCRdb D call of TRBD1 is not possible without DNA. This CDR3 comprises 15 residues. Germline V lookup: CDR1 SGDLS, CDR2 YYNGEE. The CDR3 loop is CASSAGTGEGYEQYF.

This sequence joins TRBV29-1 and TRBJ2-1; the TCRdb D gene call, TRBD2, has no DNA to confirm it. The CDR3 sequence is 15 residues long. Germline assignment: CDR1 SQVTM and CDR2 ANQGSEA. The CDR3: CSVPWREGRYNEQFF.

The chain links TRBV4-3 to TRBJ1-5. The germline V gene has CDR1 LGHNA and CDR2 YSLEER. The CDR3 loop spans 15 amino acids. The CDR3 here is CASSQDRGPDQPQHF.

The genes are TRBV27 and TRBJ1-3; checking the TCRdb D call of TRBD1 is not possible without DNA. The CDR3 is made up of 19 amino acids. The germline CDR1 and CDR2 sequences are MNHEY and SMNVEV (reference sequence). CDR3 residues: CASSFLRPGSPLSGNTIYF.

The chain links TRBV11-2 to TRBJ2-3; TCRdb gives TRBD2 as the D gene, but with no DNA this cannot be confirmed. Germline V gene sequence: CDR1 SGHAT, CDR2 FQNNGV. This CDR3 has 17 amino acids. CDR3 loop: CASSLEWEYESTDTQYF.